The following is a TCR beta chain sequence with its context. This record comes from a study of cytomegalovirus exposure and HLA in healthy donors. Germline CDR1 GTSNPN, CDR2 SVGIG (reference sequence). The CDR3 is made up of 12 amino acids. J was trimmed by 6 bases and V by 4 bases; bases with no gene match: 4. Primers included in the PCR were 60 Vbeta and 13 Jbeta primers. Using immunoSEQ multiplex PCR, the repertoire was profiled, and TCRdb retains in-frame clones only, with some absent. This table holds about 120,000 clones, roughly 9% found once. Sequenced input: PBMCs. The chain joins TRBV30 to TRBJ1-2, with TRBD1 matching 8 bases. This clonotype was sampled from a middle-aged woman in good health and CMV-seropositive. Here the CDR3 reads CAWIQTGDGYTF. The CDR3 DNA reads TGTGCCTGGATCCAGACAGGGGATGGCTACACCTTC. The whole variable domain, remainder taken from reference TRBV30 and TRBJ1-2, is SQTIHQWPATLVQPVGSPLSLECTVEGTSNPNLYWYRQAAGRGLQLLFYSVGIGQISSEVPQNLSASRPQDRQFILSSKKLLLSDSGFYLCAWIQTGDGYTFGSGTRLTVV.